This T cell receptor (beta chain) originates from a study of CD8 T cells in ankylosing spondylitis. General observations from the study: Matched synovial fluid from ankylosing spondylitis patients was reported to be enriched for disease-linked clones. A number of the motif variants had already been described in reactive arthritis synovial fluid and blood. Clones that were linked to disease were CD8+ and were relatively rare in peripheral blood. About 8 highly homologous variants made up a TCR beta motif, and this motif appeared characteristic of ankylosing spondylitis blood.

CDR3 length equals 14 residues. Germline V gene lookup returns CDR1 GTSNPN and CDR2 SVGIG (reference sequence). Trimming cost V 2 bases and J 9 bases, with 17 bases left between them. Details on this clonotype: The antigen is unknown.

TCRdb re-analysed the 5' RACE reads in MiXCR, keeping a single row per CDR3 protein. The sample yields roughly 90,000 distinct CDR3 sequences, about 9% seen once. The chain is built from TRBV30 and TRBJ2-1; D is unclear. Sequences were obtained from blood, either unsorted or a sorted T cell fraction (not recorded which). This TCR derives from a male donor with ankylosing spondylitis. The CDR3 bases are TGTGCCTGGAGTTCTCCCTCAAGACCCCGTGAGCAGTTCTTC. Translation: CAWSSPSRPREQFF.